The present T cell receptor (beta chain) was sequenced within a study of blood T cells in healthy people across ages. The use of a sample-barcoded 5' primer and a J-beta primer mix characterized a second PCR of about 6 to 11 cycles. A single record per CDR3 protein comes from TCRdb applying MiXCR to the 5' RACE reads. The sample carries 550,000 to 650,000 distinct CDR3 sequences, about 28% recorded once. Only a few counts were recorded for this clonotype. The same data also contributed to another study, on T cells of mothers and their children.

Sequenced material: blood. This sequence originates from a boy between 2 and 10 years old in good health.

Here the CDR3 reads CASTSLAGAGETQYF. DNA of the CDR3: TGTGCCAGCACTTCTCTAGCGGGAGCTGGGGAGACCCAGTACTTC. V is TRBV6-5 and J is TRBJ2-7; 10 bases are shared with TRBD2. The closer fit of TRBJ2-5 to the DNA end suggests the J call may be wrong. CDR3 length: 15 residues. Germline CDR1 is MNHEY and CDR2 is SVGAGI.